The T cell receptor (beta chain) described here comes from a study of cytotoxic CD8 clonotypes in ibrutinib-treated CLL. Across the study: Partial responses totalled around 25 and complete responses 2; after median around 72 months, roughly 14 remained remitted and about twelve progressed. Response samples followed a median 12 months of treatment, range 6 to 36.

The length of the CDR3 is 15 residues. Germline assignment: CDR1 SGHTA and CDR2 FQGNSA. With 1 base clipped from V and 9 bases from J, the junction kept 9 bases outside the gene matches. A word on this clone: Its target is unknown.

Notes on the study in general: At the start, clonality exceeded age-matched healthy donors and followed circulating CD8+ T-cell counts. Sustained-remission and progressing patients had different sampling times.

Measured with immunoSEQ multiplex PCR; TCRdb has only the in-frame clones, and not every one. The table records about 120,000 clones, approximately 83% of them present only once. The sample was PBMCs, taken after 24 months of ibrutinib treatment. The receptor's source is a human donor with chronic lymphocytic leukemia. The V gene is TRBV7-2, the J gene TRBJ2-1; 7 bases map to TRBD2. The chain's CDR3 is CASSLDGLGQGEQFF. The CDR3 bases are TGTGCCAGCAGCTTAGACGGACTAGGTCAGGGTGAGCAGTTCTTC.